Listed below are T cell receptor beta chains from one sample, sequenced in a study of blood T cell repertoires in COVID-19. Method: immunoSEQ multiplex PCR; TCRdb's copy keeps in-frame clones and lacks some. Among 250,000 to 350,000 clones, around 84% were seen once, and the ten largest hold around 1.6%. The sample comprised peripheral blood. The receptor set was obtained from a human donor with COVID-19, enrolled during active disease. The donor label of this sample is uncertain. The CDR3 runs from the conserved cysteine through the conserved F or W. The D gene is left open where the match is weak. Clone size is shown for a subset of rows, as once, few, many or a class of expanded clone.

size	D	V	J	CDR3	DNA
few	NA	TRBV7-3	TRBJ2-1	CASSLSNNEQFF	TGTGCCAGCAGCTTATCAAACAATGAGCAGTTCTTC
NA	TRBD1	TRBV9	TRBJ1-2	CASSPRQGLDYGYTF	TGTGCCAGCAGCCCCCGACAGGGGTTGGACTATGGCTACACCTTC
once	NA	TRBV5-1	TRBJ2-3	CASSTASTDTQYF	TGCGCCAGCAGCACAGCTAGCACAGATACGCAGTATTTT
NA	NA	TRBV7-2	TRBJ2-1	CASSTNPNEQFF	TGTGCCAGCAGCACTAACCCGAATGAGCAGTTCTTC
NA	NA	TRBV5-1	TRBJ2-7	CASSLVQGSYEQYF	TGCGCCAGCAGCTTGGTCCAGGGGTCCTACGAGCAGTACTTC
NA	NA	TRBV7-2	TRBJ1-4	CASSLAGDTRELFF	TGTGCCAGCAGCTTAGCGGGGGACACTAGGGAACTGTTTTTT
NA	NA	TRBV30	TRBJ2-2	CACTGTPNTGELFF	TGTGCCTGTACCGGGACACCGAACACCGGGGAGCTGTTTTTT
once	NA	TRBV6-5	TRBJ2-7	CASSLTTTTRTFF	TGTGCCAGCAGTCTAACTACAACGACTAGGACTTTCTTC
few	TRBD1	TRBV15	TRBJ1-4	CATSRSGTGPEKLFF	TGTGCCACCAGCAGATCCGGGACAGGGCCTGAAAAACTGTTTTTT
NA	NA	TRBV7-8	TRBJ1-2	CASSLGGGYGYTF	TGTGCCAGCAGCTTAGGCGGGGGCTATGGCTACACCTTC
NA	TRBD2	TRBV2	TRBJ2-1	CATTSGLLAGWNEQFF	TGTGCCACAACCTCGGGGCTGCTAGCGGGATGGAATGAGCAGTTCTTC
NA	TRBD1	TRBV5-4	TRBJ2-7	CASSRGQGQAYEQYF	TGTGCCAGCAGCCGAGGACAGGGTCAAGCCTACGAGCAGTACTTC
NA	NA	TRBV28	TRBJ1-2	CASSPTGLANYGYTF	TGTGCCAGCAGTCCGACAGGACTCGCTAACTATGGCTACACCTTC
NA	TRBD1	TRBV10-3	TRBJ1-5	CATGGQSNQPQHF	TGTGCCACCGGGGGACAGTCGAATCAGCCCCAGCATTTT
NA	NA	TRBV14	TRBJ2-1	CASSQDMGLEQFF	TGTGCCAGCAGCCAAGATATGGGGCTTGAGCAGTTCTTC
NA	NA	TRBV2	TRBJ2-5	CASRQGFLETQYF	TGTGCCAGCAGACAGGGCTTCTTAGAGACCCAGTACTTC
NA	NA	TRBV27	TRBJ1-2	CASSPSWRGGYTF	TGTGCCAGCAGTCCGTCCTGGCGCGGTGGCTACACCTTC
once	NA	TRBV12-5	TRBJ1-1	CASGLVPEGGTEAFF	TGTGCTAGTGGTTTGGTACCTGAAGGAGGCACTGAAGCTTTCTTT
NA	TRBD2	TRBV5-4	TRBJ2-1	CASSRDYYNEQFF	TGTGCCAGCAGCCGGGACTACTACAATGAGCAGTTCTTC
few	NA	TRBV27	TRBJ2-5	CASSQTIGGVGETQYF	TGTGCCAGCAGCCAGACTATCGGGGGAGTCGGGGAGACCCAGTACTTC
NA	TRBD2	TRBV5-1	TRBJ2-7	CASSPGTSGNPVSEQYF	TGCGCCAGCAGCCCCGGGACTAGCGGGAATCCCGTAAGCGAGCAGTACTTC
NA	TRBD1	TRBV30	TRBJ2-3	CAWQTGQGTDTQYF	TGTGCCTGGCAGACGGGACAGGGTACAGATACGCAGTATTTT
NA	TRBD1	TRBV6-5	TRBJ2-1	CASSYRGQDPYNEQFF	TGTGCCAGCAGTTACAGGGGACAGGACCCCTACAATGAGCAGTTCTTC
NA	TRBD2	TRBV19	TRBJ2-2	CASSIVRTSGRISGELFF	TGTGCCAGTAGTATAGTTCGGACTAGCGGGAGGATTTCCGGGGAGCTGTTTTTT
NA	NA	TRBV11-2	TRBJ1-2	CASSFGAGYTF	TGTGCCAGCAGCTTCGGTGCTGGCTACACCTTC
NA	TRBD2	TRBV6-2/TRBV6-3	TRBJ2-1	CASSRPGLGHNEQFF	TGTGCCAGCAGTCGACCGGGACTAGGCCACAATGAGCAGTTCTTC
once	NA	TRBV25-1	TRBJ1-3	CASSGDTRHSGNTIYF	TGTGCCAGCAGTGGGGACACCCGACACTCTGGAAACACCATATATTTT
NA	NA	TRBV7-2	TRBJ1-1	CASSLQVTEAFF	TGTGCCAGCAGCTTGCAGGTCACTGAAGCTTTCTTT
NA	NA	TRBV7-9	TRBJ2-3	CASSATSLSTDTQYF	TGTGCCAGCAGCGCGACAAGTCTTAGCACAGATACGCAGTATTTT
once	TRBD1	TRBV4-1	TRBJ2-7	CASSQAGQASYEQYF	TGCGCCAGCAGCCAAGCTGGACAGGCGTCCTACGAGCAGTACTTC
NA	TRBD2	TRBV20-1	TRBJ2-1	CSASGFTSGGYNEQFF	TGCAGTGCTAGTGGGTTTACTAGCGGGGGATACAATGAGCAGTTCTTC
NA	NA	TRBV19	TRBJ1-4	CASSATLVGGEKLFF	TGTGCCAGTAGCGCTACCCTCGTTGGTGGTGAAAAACTGTTTTTT
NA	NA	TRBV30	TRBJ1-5	CAWSGGNQPQHF	TGTGCCTGGAGCGGGGGAAACCAGCCCCAGCATTTT
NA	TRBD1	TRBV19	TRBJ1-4	CASSRQGDEKLFF	TGTGCCAGTAGCCGACAGGGGGACGAAAAACTGTTTTTT
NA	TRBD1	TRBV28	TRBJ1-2	CASERDRHYGYTF	TGTGCCAGTGAAAGGGACAGGCACTATGGCTACACCTTC
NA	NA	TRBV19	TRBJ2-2	CASSIYSPTGELFF	TGTGCCAGTAGTATCTATTCCCCTACCGGGGAGCTGTTTTTT
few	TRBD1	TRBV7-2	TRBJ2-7	CASSLGGQGKQYF	TGTGCCAGCAGCTTAGGGGGACAGGGGAAGCAGTACTTC
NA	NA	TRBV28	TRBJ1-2	CASTSGGSRGYTF	TGTGCCAGCACCTCGGGAGGGAGTCGTGGCTACACCTTC
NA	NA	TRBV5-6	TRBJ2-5	CASSLGPLGGRYQETQYF	TGTGCCAGCAGCTTGGGCCCTCTTGGGGGGAGGTACCAAGAGACCCAGTACTTC
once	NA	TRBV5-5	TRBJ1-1	CASSSQGGEAFF	TGTGCCAGCAGTTCACAGGGTGGTGAAGCTTTCTTT
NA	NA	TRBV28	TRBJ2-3	CASTFAQGGLDTQYF	TGTGCCAGCACCTTCGCGCAGGGGGGTTTAGATACGCAGTATTTT
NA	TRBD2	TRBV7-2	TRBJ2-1	CASSLDILSGRQDEQFF	TGTGCCAGCAGCTTAGATATCTTGAGCGGGAGACAGGATGAGCAGTTCTTC
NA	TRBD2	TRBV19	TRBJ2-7	CASSKLAGNSYEQYF	TGTGCCAGTAGTAAACTAGCGGGGAACTCCTACGAGCAGTACTTC
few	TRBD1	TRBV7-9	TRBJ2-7	CASSSTGEYEQYF	TGTGCCAGCAGCTCGACAGGGGAGTACGAGCAGTACTTC